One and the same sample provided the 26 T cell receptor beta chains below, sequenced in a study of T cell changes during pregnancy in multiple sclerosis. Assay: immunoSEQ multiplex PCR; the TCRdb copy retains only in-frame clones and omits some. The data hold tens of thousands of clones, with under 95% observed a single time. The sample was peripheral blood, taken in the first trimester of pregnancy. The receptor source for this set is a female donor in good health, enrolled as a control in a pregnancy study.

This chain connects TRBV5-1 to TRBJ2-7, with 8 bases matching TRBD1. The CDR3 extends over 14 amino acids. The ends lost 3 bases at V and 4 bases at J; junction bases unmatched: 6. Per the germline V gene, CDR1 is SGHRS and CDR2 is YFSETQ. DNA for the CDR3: TGCGCCAGCAGCTCGTGGGACAGGCCTTACGAGCAGTACTTC. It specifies CASSSWDRPYEQYF.

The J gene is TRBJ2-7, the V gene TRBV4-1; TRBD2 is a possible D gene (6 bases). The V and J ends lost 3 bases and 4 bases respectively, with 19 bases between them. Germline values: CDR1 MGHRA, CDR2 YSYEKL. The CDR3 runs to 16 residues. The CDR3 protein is CASSHYGTGKLYEQYF. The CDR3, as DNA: TGCGCCAGCAGCCACTACGGGACTGGAAAATTGTACGAGCAGTACTTC.

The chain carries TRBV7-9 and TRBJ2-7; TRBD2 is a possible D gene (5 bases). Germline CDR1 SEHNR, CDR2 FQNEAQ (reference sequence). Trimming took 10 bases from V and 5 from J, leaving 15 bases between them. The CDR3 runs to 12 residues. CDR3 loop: CATNGDSDEQYF. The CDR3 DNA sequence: TGTGCCACCAACGGGGATTCTGACGAGCAGTACTTC.

This chain's CDR3 is CASSSSLGLVGETQYF. The CDR3 nucleotides read TGTGCCAGCAGTTCCTCCCTGGGACTCGTGGGGGAGACCCAGTACTTC. This sequence joins TRBV27 and TRBJ2-5; TRBD2 is a possible D gene (6 bases). This CDR3 has 16 amino acids. Germline loops: CDR1 MNHEY, CDR2 SMNVEV (reference sequence). V shed 4 bases and J shed 5 bases, with 20 bases lying between them.

The CDR3 DNA is TGTGCCAGCAGCTTAGTCAGGGGGAACCAGCCCCAGCATTTT. It encodes CASSLVRGNQPQHF. The chain uses TRBV7-8 and TRBJ1-5; the match to TRBD1 covers 7 bases. V lost 1 base, J lost 7 bases, and 4 bases stayed unmatched. The CDR3 is made up of 14 amino acids. The germline V gene has CDR1 SGHVS and CDR2 FQNEAQ.

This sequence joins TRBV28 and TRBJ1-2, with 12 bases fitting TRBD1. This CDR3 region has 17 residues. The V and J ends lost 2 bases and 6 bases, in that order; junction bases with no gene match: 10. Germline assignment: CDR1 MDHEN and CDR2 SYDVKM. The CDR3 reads CASSLNLFGTGGNGYTF. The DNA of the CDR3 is TGTGCCAGCAGTTTAAATCTCTTTGGGACAGGGGGCAATGGCTACACCTTC.

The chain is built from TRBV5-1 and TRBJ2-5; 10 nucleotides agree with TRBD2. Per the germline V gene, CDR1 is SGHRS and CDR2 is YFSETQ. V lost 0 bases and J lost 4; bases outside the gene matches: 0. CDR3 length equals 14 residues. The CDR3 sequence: CASSLGLAGETQYF. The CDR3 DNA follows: TGCGCCAGCAGCTTGGGACTAGCGGGAGAGACCCAGTACTTC.

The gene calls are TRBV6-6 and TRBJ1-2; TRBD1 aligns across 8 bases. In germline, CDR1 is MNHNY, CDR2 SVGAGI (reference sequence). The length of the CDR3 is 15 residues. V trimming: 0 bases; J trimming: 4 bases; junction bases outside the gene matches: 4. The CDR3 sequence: CASSYSQGATYGYTF. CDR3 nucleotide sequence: TGTGCCAGCAGTTACTCCCAGGGGGCGACCTATGGCTACACCTTC.

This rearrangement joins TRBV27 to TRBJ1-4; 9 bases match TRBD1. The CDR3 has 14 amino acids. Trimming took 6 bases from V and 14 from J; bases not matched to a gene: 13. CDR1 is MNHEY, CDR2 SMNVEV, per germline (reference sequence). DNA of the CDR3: TGTGCCAGCAGATCTAGGACAGGGGAGAGTTGGCTGTTTTTT. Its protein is CASRSRTGESWLFF.

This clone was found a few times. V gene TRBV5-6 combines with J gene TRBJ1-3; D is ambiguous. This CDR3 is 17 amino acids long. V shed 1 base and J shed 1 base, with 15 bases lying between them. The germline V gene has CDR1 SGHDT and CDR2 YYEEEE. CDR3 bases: TGTGCCAGCAGCTTGCGATCGGTTTCCCCATCTGGAAACACCATATATTTT. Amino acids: CASSLRSVSPSGNTIYF.

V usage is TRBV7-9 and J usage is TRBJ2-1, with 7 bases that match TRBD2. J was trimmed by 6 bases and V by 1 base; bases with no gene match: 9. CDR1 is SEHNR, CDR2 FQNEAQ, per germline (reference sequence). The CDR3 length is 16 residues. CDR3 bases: TGTGCCAGCAGCTTAGGGACTAGTTATTGGGGCAATGAGCAGTTCTTC. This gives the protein CASSLGTSYWGNEQFF. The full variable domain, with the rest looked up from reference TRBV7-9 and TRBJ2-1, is DTGVSQNPRHKITKRGQNVTFRCDPISEHNRLYWYRQTLGQGPEFLTYFQNEAQLEKSRLLSDRFSAERPKGSFSTLEIQRTEQGDSAMYLCASSLGTSYWGNEQFFGPGTRLTVL.

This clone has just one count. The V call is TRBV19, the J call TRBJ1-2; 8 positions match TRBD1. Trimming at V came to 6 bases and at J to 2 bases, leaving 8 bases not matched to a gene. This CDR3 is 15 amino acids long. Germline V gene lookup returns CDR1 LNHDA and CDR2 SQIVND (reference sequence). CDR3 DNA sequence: TGTGCCAGTAGCATGACAGGGGATGTGAACTATGGCTACACCTTC. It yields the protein CASSMTGDVNYGYTF.

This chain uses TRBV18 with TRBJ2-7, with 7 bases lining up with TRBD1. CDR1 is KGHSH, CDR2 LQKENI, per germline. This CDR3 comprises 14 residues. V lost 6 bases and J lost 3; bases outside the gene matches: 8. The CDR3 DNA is TGTGCCAGCTCTCTGACAGGGATGGGCTACGAGCAGTACTTC. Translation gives CASSLTGMGYEQYF.

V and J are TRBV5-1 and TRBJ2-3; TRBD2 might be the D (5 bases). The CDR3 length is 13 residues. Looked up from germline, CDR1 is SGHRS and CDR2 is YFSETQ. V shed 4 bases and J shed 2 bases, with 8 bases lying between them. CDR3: CASSAGNTDTQYF. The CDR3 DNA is TGCGCCAGCAGCGCCGGGAACACAGATACGCAGTATTTT.

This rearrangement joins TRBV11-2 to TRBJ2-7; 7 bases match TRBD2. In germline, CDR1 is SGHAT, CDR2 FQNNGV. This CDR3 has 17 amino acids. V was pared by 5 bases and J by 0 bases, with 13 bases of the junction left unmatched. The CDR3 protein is CASSPPSGQLYSYEQYF. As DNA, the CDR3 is TGTGCCAGCAGCCCGCCTAGCGGACAACTATACTCCTACGAGCAGTACTTC.

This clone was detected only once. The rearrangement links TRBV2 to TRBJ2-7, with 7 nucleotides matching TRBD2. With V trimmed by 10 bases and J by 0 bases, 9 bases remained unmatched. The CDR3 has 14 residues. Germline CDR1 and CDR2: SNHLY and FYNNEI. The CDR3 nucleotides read TGTGCCACCGTACCTAGCGGCAACTCCTACGAGCAGTACTTC. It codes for CATVPSGNSYEQYF.

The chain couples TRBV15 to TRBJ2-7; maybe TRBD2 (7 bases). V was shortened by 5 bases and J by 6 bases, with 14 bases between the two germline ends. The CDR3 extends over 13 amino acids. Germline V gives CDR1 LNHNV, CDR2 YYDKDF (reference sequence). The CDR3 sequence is CATSLGGGGEQYF. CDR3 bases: TGTGCCACCAGCTTAGGGGGGGGCGGCGAGCAGTACTTC.

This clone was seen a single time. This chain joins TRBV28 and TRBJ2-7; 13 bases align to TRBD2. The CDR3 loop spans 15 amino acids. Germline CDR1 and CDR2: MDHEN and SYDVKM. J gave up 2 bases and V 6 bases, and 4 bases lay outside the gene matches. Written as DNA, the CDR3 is TGTGCCAGCAGACTAGCGGGGGGGAGAACCTACGAGCAGTACTTC. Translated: CASRLAGGRTYEQYF.

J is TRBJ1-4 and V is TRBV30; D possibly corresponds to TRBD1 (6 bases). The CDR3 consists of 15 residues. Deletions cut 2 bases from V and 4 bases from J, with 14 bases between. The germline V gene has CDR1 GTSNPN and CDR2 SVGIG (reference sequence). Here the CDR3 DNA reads TGTGCCTGGAGTCGCGGACAGCAGCTTAATGAAAAACTGTTTTTT. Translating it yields CAWSRGQQLNEKLFF.

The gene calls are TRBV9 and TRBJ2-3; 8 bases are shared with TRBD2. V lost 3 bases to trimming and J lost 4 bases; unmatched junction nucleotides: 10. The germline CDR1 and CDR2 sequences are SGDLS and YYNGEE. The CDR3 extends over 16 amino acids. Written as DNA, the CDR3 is TGTGCCAGCAGCGGGGCGGGACTAGGGGGAGCAGATACGCAGTATTTT. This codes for CASSGAGLGGADTQYF.

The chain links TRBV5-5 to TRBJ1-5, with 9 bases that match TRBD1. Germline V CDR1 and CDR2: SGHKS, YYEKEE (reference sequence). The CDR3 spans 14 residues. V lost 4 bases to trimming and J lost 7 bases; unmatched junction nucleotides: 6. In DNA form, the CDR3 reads TGTGCCAGCAGCGGCGGGACAGGGCGGCAGCCCCAGCATTTT. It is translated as CASSGGTGRQPQHF.

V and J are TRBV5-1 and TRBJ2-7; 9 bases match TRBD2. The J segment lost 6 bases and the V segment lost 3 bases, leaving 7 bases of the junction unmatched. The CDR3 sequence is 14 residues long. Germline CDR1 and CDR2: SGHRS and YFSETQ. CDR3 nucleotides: TGCGCCAGCAGCTCAAAAGCGGGAGGCGGCGAGCAGTACTTC. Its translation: CASSSKAGGGEQYF.

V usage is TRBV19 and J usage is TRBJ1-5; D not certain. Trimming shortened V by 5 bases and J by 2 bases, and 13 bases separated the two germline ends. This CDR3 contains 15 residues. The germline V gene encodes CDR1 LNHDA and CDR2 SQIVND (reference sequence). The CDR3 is CASSPLGGRNQPQHF. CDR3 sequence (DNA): TGTGCCAGTAGTCCCCTTGGCGGTCGCAATCAGCCCCAGCATTTT.

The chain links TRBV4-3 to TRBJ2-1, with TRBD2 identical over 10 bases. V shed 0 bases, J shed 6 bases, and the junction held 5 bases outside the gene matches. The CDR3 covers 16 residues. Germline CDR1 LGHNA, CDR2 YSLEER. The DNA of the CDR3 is TGCGCCAGCAGCCAAGATGTCGCTAGCGGGGGCAATGAGCAGTTCTTC. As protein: CASSQDVASGGNEQFF.

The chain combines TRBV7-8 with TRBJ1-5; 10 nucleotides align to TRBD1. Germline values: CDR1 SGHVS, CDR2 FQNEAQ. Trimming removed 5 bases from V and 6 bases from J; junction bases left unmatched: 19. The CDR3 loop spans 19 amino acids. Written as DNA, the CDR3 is TGTGCCAGCAGCGATCCGGGACAGGGGCCCTTTGAGGACGGTCAGCCCCAGCATTTT. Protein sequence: CASSDPGQGPFEDGQPQHF.

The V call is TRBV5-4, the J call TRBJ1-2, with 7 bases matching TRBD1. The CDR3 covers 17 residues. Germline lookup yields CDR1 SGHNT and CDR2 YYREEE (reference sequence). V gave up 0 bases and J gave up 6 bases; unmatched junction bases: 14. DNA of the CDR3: TGTGCCAGCAGCTTGGACAGGGGTCTAGGGTTTGGTCATGGCTACACCTTC. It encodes CASSLDRGLGFGHGYTF.